Below, one T cell receptor beta chain is given with its context. Its specificity is unknown. This sample stems from a study of cytomegalovirus exposure and HLA in healthy donors. Notes on the study in general: An assumption of roughly uniform sequencing depth across donors underlay the presence/absence analyses. In most subjects, TCR beta sequences reportedly gave accurate predictions of HLA-A and HLA-B alleles.

With V trimmed by 8 bases and J by 5 bases, 5 bases remained unmatched. The length of the CDR3 is 13 residues. Germline-derived CDR1 and CDR2 are MDHEN and SYDVKM. PCR employed 60 Vbeta and 13 Jbeta primers. Sequenced by immunoSEQ multiplex PCR; TCRdb stores in-frame clones only, minus some. Of approximately 140,000 clones in the sample, 82% were seen once. Sequenced: PBMCs. This clonotype was sampled from a man in his late teens or twenties in good health and CMV-seropositive. The gene calls are TRBV28 and TRBJ2-2, with 7 bases aligning to TRBD2. The CDR3 loop is CASDAGVTGELFF. The DNA of the CDR3 is TGTGCCAGCGATGCGGGGGTTACCGGGGAGCTGTTTTTT. Filled out from reference TRBV28 and TRBJ2-2, the complete variable domain reads DVKVTQSSRYLVKRTGEKVFLECVQDMDHENMFWYRQDPGLGLRLIYFSYDVKMKEKGDIPEGYSVSREKKERFSLILESASTNQTSMYLCASDAGVTGELFFGEGSRLTVL.